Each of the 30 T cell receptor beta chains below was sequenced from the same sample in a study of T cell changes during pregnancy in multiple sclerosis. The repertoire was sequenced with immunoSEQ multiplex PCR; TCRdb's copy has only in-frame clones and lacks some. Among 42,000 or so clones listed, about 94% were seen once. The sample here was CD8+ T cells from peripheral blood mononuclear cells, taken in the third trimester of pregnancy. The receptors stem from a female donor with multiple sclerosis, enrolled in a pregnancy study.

CDR3 protein: CASSQRGSYGYTF. The DNA of the CDR3 is TGTGCCAGCAGCCAGAGGGGGAGCTATGGCTACACCTTC. The chain links TRBV5-6 to TRBJ1-2; D is possibly TRBD1 (6 bases). Germline lookup yields CDR1 SGHDT and CDR2 YYEEEE. Trimming left V 4 bases short and J 4 bases short, with 11 bases between. The CDR3 has 13 residues.

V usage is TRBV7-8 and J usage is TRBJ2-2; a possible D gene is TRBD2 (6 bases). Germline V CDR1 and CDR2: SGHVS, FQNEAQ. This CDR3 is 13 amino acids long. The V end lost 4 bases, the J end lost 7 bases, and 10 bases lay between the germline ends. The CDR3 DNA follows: TGTGCCAGCAGCTACCCGGGAGACGGGGAGCTGTTTTTT. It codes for CASSYPGDGELFF.

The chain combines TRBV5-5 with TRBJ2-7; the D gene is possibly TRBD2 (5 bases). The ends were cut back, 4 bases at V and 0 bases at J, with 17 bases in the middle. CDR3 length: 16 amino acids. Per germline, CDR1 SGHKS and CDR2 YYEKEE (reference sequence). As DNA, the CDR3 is TGTGCCAGCAGCCTGGGAGCCGAGATGAGCTCCTACGAGCAGTACTTC. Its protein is CASSLGAEMSSYEQYF.

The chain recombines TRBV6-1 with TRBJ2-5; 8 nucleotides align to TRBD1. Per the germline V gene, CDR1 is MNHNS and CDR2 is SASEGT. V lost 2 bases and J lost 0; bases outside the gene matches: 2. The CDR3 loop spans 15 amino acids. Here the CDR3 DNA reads TGTGCCAGCAGTGAACTACAGGGGGACCAAGAGACCCAGTACTTC. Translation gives CASSELQGDQETQYF.

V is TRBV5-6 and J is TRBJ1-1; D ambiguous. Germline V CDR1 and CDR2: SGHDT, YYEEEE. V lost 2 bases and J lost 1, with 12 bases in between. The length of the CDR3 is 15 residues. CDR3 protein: CASSFRPGRNTEAFF. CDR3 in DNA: TGTGCCAGCAGCTTCCGACCGGGTCGGAACACTGAAGCTTTCTTT.

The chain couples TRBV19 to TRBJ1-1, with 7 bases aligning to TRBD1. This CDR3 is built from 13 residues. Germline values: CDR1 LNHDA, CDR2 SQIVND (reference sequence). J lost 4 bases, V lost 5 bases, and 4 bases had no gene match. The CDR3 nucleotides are TGTGCCAGTAGTGACAGGGCAGTCACTGAAGCTTTCTTT. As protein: CASSDRAVTEAFF. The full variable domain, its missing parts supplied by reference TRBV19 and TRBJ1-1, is DGGITQSPKYLFRKEGQNVTLSCEQNLNHDAMYWYRQDPGQGLRLIYYSQIVNDFQKGDIAEGYSVSREKKESFPLTVTSAQKNPTAFYLCASSDRAVTEAFFGQGTRLTVV.

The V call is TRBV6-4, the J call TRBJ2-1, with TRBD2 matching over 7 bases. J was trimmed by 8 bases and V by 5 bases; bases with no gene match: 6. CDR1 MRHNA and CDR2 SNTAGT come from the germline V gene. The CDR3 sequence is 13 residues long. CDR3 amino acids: CASSPTGRDEQFF. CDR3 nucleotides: TGTGCCAGCAGTCCTACTGGGAGGGATGAGCAGTTCTTC.

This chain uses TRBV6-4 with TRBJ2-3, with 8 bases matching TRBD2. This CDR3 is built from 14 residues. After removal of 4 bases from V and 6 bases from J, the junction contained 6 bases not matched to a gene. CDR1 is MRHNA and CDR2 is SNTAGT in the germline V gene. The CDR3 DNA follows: TGTGCCAGCAGTGCGGGAGGGCCAGGGGATACGCAGTATTTT. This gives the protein CASSAGGPGDTQYF.

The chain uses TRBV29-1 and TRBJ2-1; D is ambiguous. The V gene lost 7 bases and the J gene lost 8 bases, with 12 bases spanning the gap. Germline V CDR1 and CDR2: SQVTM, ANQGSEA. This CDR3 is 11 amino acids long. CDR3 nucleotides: TGCAGCGGCGGTCCCTCCGATGAGCAGTTCTTC. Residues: CSGGPSDEQFF.

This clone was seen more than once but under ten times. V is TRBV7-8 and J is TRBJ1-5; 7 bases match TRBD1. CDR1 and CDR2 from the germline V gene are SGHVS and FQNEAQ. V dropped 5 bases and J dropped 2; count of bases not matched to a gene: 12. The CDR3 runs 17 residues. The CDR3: CASSVPGTVGGNQPQHF. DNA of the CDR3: TGTGCCAGCAGCGTTCCCGGGACAGTCGGGGGCAATCAGCCCCAGCATTTT.

The CDR3 loop is CASRLGGDSGNTIYF. The CDR3 DNA follows: TGTGCCAGCAGGCTAGGGGGAGACTCTGGAAACACCATATATTTT. The chain links TRBV6-4 to TRBJ1-3, with D tentatively TRBD1 (6 bases). The CDR3 has 15 amino acids. Trimming left V 6 bases short and J 0 bases short, with 12 bases between. Germline lookup yields CDR1 MRHNA and CDR2 SNTAGT.

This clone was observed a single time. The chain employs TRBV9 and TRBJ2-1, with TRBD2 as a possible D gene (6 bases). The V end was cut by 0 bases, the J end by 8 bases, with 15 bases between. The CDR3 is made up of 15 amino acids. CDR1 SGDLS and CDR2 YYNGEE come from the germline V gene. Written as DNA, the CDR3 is TGTGCCAGCAGCGTAGCTACGACGGGGGTTGATGAGCAGTTCTTC. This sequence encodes CASSVATTGVDEQFF.

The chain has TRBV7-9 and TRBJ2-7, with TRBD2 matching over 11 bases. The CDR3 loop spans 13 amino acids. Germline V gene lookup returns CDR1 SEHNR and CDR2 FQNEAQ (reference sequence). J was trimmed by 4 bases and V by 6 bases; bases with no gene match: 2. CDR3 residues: CASRTSGGYEQYF. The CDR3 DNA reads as TGTGCCAGCAGAACTAGCGGGGGATACGAGCAGTACTTC. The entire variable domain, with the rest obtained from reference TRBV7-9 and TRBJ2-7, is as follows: DTGVSQNPRHKITKRGQNVTFRCDPISEHNRLYWYRQTLGQGPEFLTYFQNEAQLEKSRLLSDRFSAERPKGSFSTLEIQRTEQGDSAMYLCASRTSGGYEQYFGPGTRLTVT.

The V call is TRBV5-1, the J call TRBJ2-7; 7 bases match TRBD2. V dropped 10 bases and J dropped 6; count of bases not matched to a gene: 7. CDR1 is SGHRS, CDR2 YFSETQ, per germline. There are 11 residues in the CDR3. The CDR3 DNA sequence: TGCGCCTCCAGCGGGAATAGCGAGCAGTACTTC. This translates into CASSGNSEQYF.

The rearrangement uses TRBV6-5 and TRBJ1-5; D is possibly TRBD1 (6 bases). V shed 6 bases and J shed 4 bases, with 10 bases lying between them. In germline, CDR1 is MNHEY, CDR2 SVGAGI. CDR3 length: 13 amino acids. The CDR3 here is CASSQGSNQPQHF. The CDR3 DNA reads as TGTGCCAGCAGCCAGGGGAGTAATCAGCCCCAGCATTTT.

As DNA, the CDR3 is TGTGCCAGCAGCTCCGCGGGTGGGGACACTGAAGCTTTCTTT. Translation: CASSSAGGDTEAFF. The chain combines TRBV7-9 with TRBJ1-1, with unresolved D. The CDR3 sequence is 14 residues long. Trimming cost V 4 bases and J 3 bases, with 12 bases left between them. Germline loops: CDR1 SEHNR, CDR2 FQNEAQ (reference sequence). Full variable domain (rest looked up from reference TRBV7-9 and TRBJ1-1): DTGVSQNPRHKITKRGQNVTFRCDPISEHNRLYWYRQTLGQGPEFLTYFQNEAQLEKSRLLSDRFSAERPKGSFSTLEIQRTEQGDSAMYLCASSSAGGDTEAFFGQGTRLTVV.

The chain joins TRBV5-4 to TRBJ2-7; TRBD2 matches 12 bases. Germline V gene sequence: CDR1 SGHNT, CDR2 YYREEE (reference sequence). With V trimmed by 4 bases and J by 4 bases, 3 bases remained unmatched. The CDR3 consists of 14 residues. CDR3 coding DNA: TGTGCCAGCAGCAGACTAGCGGGAGAATACGAGCAGTACTTC. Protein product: CASSRLAGEYEQYF.

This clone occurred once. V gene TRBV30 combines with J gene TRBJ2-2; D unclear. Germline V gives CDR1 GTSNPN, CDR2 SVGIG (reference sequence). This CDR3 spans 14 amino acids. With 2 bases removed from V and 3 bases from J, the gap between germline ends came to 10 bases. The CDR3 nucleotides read TGTGCCTGGAGTTCAATAGTGGACACCGGGGAGCTGTTTTTT. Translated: CAWSSIVDTGELFF.

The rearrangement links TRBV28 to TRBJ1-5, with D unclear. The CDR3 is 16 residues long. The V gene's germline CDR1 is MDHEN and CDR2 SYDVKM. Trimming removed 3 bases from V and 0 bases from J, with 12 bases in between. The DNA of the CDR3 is TGTGCCAGCAGTTTTGGCAGGCTTTATAGCAATCAGCCCCAGCATTTT. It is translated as CASSFGRLYSNQPQHF.

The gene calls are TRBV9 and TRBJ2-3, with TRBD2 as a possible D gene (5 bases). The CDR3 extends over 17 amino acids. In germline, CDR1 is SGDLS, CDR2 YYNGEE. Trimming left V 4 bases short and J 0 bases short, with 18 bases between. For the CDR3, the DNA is TGTGCCAGCAGCCCATTTCTCCGAGCGGAAAGCACAGATACGCAGTATTTT. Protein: CASSPFLRAESTDTQYF.

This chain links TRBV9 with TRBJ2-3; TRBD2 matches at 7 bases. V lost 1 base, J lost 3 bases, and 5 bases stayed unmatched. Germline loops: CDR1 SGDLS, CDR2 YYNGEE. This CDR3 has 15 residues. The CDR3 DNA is TGTGCCAGCAGCGTATCGCTAGCGGAGACAGATACGCAGTATTTT. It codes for CASSVSLAETDTQYF.

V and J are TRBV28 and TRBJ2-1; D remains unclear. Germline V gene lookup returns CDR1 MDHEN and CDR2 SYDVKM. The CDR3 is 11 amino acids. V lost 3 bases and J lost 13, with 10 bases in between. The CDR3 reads CASSFDSVQFF. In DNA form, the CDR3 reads TGTGCCAGCAGTTTTGACTCCGTACAGTTCTTC.

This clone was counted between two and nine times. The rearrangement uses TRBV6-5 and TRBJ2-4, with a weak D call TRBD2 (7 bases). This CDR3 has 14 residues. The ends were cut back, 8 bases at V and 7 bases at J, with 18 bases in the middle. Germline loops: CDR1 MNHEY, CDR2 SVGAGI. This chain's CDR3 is CASYAGGALNIQYF. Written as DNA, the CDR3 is TGTGCCAGCTATGCTGGGGGGGCCTTGAACATTCAGTACTTC.

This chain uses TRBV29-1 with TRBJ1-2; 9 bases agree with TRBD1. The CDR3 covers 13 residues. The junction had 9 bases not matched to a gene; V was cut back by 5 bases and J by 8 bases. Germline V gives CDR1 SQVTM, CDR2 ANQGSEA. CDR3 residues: CSVPRQGEEGYTF. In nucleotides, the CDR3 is TGCAGCGTTCCGAGACAGGGGGAAGAGGGCTACACCTTC. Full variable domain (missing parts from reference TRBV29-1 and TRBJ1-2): SAVISQKPSRDICQRGTSLTIQCQVDSQVTMMFWYRQQPGQSLTLIATANQGSEATYESGFVIDKFPISRPNLTFSTLTVSNMSPEDSSIYLCSVPRQGEEGYTFGSGTRLTVV.

CDR3 sequence (DNA): TGTGCCAGCAGCTTAGGCCCAGGGATAGTCGACGAGCAGTACTTC. Translated: CASSLGPGIVDEQYF. The chain is built from TRBV11-2 and TRBJ2-7; a weak D match, TRBD1 (5 bases). Germline-derived CDR1 and CDR2 are SGHAT and FQNNGV. The CDR3 runs 15 residues. The V end lost 1 base, the J end lost 5 bases, and 15 bases lay between the germline ends.

DNA for the CDR3: TGTGCCAGCAGTGGCCAGGGACAGGGGGCCGACTACGAGCAGTACTTC. Translating it yields CASSGQGQGADYEQYF. The chain combines TRBV28 with TRBJ2-7; 12 bases fit TRBD1. Unmatched junction bases numbered 8, after V lost 5 bases and J lost 3 bases. This CDR3 has 16 amino acids. Germline CDR1 MDHEN, CDR2 SYDVKM.

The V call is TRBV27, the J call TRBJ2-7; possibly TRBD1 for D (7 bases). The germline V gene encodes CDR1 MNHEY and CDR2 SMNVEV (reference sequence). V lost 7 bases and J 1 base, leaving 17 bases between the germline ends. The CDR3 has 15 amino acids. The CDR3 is CASTLGAGGSYEQYF. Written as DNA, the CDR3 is TGTGCCAGCACCCTAGGGGCAGGGGGGTCCTACGAGCAGTACTTC.

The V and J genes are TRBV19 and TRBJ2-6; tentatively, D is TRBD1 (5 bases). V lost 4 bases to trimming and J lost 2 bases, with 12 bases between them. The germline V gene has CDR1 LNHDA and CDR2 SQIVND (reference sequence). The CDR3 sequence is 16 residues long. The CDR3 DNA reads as TGTGCCAGTAGTAACCCCAGGGTTGCTGGGGCCAACGTCCTGACTTTC. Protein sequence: CASSNPRVAGANVLTF.

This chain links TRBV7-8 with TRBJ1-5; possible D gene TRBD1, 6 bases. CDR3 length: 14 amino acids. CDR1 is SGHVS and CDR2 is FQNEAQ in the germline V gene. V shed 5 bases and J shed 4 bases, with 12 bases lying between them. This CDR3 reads CASSPRRGNQPQHF. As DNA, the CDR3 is TGTGCCAGCAGCCCTCGCAGGGGAAATCAGCCCCAGCATTTT.

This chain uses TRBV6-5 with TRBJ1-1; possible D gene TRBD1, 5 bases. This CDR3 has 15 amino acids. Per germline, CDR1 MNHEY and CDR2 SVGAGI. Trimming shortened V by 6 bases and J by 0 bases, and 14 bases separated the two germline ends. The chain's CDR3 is CASSPRDGMNTEAFF. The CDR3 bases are TGTGCCAGCAGCCCCAGGGATGGGATGAACACTGAAGCTTTCTTT.